This T cell receptor (beta chain) was recorded in a study of cytomegalovirus exposure and HLA in healthy donors. Germline CDR1 SEHNR, CDR2 FQNEAQ (reference sequence). This CDR3 has 14 amino acids. Trimming cost V 3 bases and J 6 bases, with 9 bases left between them. The data were produced by immunoSEQ multiplex PCR, yet TCRdb's version contains in-frame clones alone and is incomplete. This sample yields some 48,000 clones, of which approximately 93% are seen a single time; roughly 7.1% belongs to the top ten. Study findings and constraints: TCR sequences were mostly rare, though some public TCRs occurred in many donors.

About this clone: Its antigen is as yet unknown.

The sample consisted of PBMCs. The J gene is TRBJ1-6, the V gene TRBV7-9; no clear D. The source is a woman aged 18-35 years in good health and CMV-seropositive. CDR3 sequence: CASSFPNSNSPLHF. The DNA of the CDR3 is TGTGCCAGCAGCTTCCCGAACAGTAATTCACCCCTCCACTTT.